A selection of T cell receptor beta chains follows, all from one sample in a study of shared clonotypes between healthy human individuals. Produced via immunoSEQ multiplex PCR; TCRdb's table is partial and in-frame only. The data hold about 470,000 clones, with 70% to 80% observed a single time. Sequencing was performed on PBMCs. Receptor source: a woman between 40 and 50 years old in good health. Some clones in this sample may be carry-over from other donors' samples. The CDR3 runs from the conserved cysteine through the conserved F or W. Fields, in order: clone size, J gene, V gene, D gene, CDR3 protein, CDR3 DNA. D genes are given only for firm matches. A clone size is listed for some rows: how often the clone was seen (once, few, many), or a class if it is expanded.

size: NA; J: TRBJ2-5; V: TRBV29-1; D: NA; CDR3: CSVEVATQETQYF; DNA: TGCAGCGTTGAAGTAGCGACACAAGAGACCCAGTACTTC
size: few; J: TRBJ2-7; V: TRBV2; D: NA; CDR3: CASSLGRDGYEQYF; DNA: TGTGCCAGCAGTCTCGGGCGAGACGGCTACGAGCAGTACTTC
size: NA; J: TRBJ2-3; V: TRBV7-9; D: NA; CDR3: CASSLGGENGYF; DNA: TGTGCCAGCAGCTTAGGAGGGGAGAATGGGTATTTT
size: NA; J: TRBJ1-4; V: TRBV4-2; D: NA; CDR3: CASSQGGIDNEKLFF; DNA: TGTGCCAGCAGCCAAGGGGGCATCGACAATGAAAAACTGTTTTTT
size: NA; J: TRBJ2-7; V: TRBV7-8; D: TRBD2; CDR3: CASSSPRRGSGYEQYF; DNA: TGTGCCAGCAGCTCCCCCCGGCGGGGGTCGGGCTACGAGCAGTACTTC
size: NA; J: TRBJ2-2; V: TRBV10-2; D: TRBD2; CDR3: CASSSPTGTSGRAPGELFF; DNA: TGCGCCAGCAGTTCCCCCACCGGGACTAGCGGGAGGGCCCCCGGGGAGCTGTTTTTT
size: many; J: TRBJ2-7; V: TRBV2; D: TRBD1; CDR3: CASIQGAEQYF; DNA: TGTGCCAGCATCCAGGGGGCCGAGCAGTACTTC
size: NA; J: TRBJ2-7; V: TRBV6-5; D: NA; CDR3: CASSYRDNHEQYF; DNA: TGTGCCAGCAGTTACCGGGACAACCACGAGCAGTACTTC
size: NA; J: TRBJ2-7; V: TRBV10-2; D: NA; CDR3: CASSESGPSYEQYF; DNA: TGCGCCAGCAGTGAGTCGGGGCCTTCCTACGAGCAGTACTTC
size: NA; J: TRBJ2-1; V: TRBV2; D: NA; CDR3: CASSLGGASSYNEQFF; DNA: TGTGCCAGCAGCCTGGGCGGGGCGAGCTCCTACAATGAGCAGTTCTTC
size: once; J: TRBJ1-1; V: TRBV7-9; D: TRBD1; CDR3: CASSLEGQGAKAFF; DNA: TGTGCCAGCAGCTTAGAGGGGCAGGGGGCGAAAGCTTTCTTT
size: NA; J: TRBJ1-3; V: TRBV5-1; D: NA; CDR3: CASTPTGGDTIYF; DNA: TGCGCCAGCACCCCGACAGGAGGGGACACCATATATTTT
size: once; J: TRBJ2-7; V: TRBV28; D: NA; CDR3: CASSPPSSYEQYF; DNA: TGTGCCAGCAGTCCCCCTAGCTCCTACGAGCAGTACTTC
size: NA; J: TRBJ1-2; V: TRBV5-4; D: TRBD1; CDR3: CASRSDRGRWNGYTF; DNA: TGTGCCAGCAGATCTGACAGGGGGCGCTGGAATGGCTACACCTTC
size: NA; J: TRBJ2-5; V: TRBV7-9; D: TRBD2; CDR3: CASSPLVGGGVETQYF; DNA: TGTGCCAGCAGCCCCCTAGTGGGGGGAGGGGTTGAGACCCAGTACTTC
size: NA; J: TRBJ2-3; V: TRBV2; D: NA; CDR3: CASKISLDPFTQYF; DNA: TGTGCCAGCAAAATAAGTCTGGACCCCTTTACGCAGTATTTT
size: NA; J: TRBJ2-7; V: TRBV7-6; D: TRBD1; CDR3: CASSVRTGEDEQYF; DNA: TGTGCCAGCAGCGTACGGACAGGGGAGGACGAGCAGTACTTC
size: NA; J: TRBJ2-1; V: TRBV7-2; D: TRBD2; CDR3: CASSQASGSSYEQFF; DNA: TGTGCCAGCAGCCAAGCTAGCGGGAGCTCCTATGAGCAGTTCTTC
size: NA; J: TRBJ2-5; V: TRBV25-1; D: TRBD2; CDR3: CASSEDPGLAGVETQYF; DNA: TGTGCCAGCAGTGAGGACCCGGGACTAGCGGGAGTGGAGACCCAGTACTTC
size: NA; J: TRBJ2-5; V: TRBV15; D: NA; CDR3: CATSPRGSLGGTQYF; DNA: TGTGCCACCAGCCCCCGAGGGTCCTTGGGAGGGACCCAGTACTTC
size: NA; J: TRBJ2-7; V: TRBV7-2; D: TRBD2; CDR3: CASSLASGRSNEQYF; DNA: TGTGCCAGCAGCTTAGCTAGCGGGAGGAGTAACGAGCAGTACTTC
size: once; J: TRBJ1-3; V: TRBV23-1; D: NA; CDR3: CASTPPPRTVRFHSGNTIYF; DNA: TGCGCCAGCACTCCGCCCCCCAGAACCGTTAGGTTCCACTCTGGAAACACCATATATTTT
size: NA; J: TRBJ1-3; V: TRBV9; D: TRBD1; CDR3: CASSVSGTGAGNTIYF; DNA: TGTGCCAGCAGCGTTTCCGGGACAGGGGCTGGAAACACCATATATTTT
size: NA; J: TRBJ2-3; V: TRBV5-6; D: NA; CDR3: CASSLGGRTSGTDTQYF; DNA: TGTGCCAGCAGCTTGGGTGGCAGGACTTCTGGCACAGATACGCAGTATTTT
size: NA; J: TRBJ2-7; V: TRBV7-6; D: TRBD2; CDR3: CASSLPSGSQGEQYF; DNA: TGTGCCAGCAGCTTACCTAGCGGGAGTCAGGGCGAGCAGTACTTC
size: NA; J: TRBJ2-3; V: TRBV20-1; D: NA; CDR3: CSALNTDTQYF; DNA: TGCAGTGCTTTAAACACAGATACGCAGTATTTT
size: few; J: TRBJ2-5; V: TRBV9; D: NA; CDR3: CASSDLRGGQETQYF; DNA: TGTGCCAGCAGTGACCTGCGGGGCGGCCAAGAGACCCAGTACTTC
size: NA; J: TRBJ2-2; V: TRBV25-1; D: NA; CDR3: CASRHYRTGELFF; DNA: TGTGCCAGCAGGCACTACCGAACCGGGGAGCTGTTTTTT
size: NA; J: TRBJ1-1; V: TRBV14; D: NA; CDR3: CASSRGVFMNTEAFF; DNA: TGTGCCAGCAGCCGAGGGGTTTTCATGAACACTGAAGCTTTCTTT
size: NA; J: TRBJ2-7; V: TRBV7-4; D: TRBD2; CDR3: CASSPQLGGAGGHSYEQYF; DNA: TGTGCCAGCAGCCCCCAATTGGGGGGGGCGGGAGGACACTCCTACGAGCAGTACTTC
size: once; J: TRBJ2-5; V: TRBV28; D: NA; CDR3: CASSPRRGLKQYF; DNA: TGTGCCAGCAGTCCCCGTCGGGGGCTAAAACAGTACTTC
size: NA; J: TRBJ2-6; V: TRBV21-1; D: NA; CDR3: CASSLTSGLSGANVLTF; DNA: TGTGCCAGCAGCCTCACCTCGGGGCTCTCTGGGGCCAACGTCCTGACTTTC
size: NA; J: TRBJ1-1; V: TRBV11-2; D: NA; CDR3: CASSFRGDMNTEAFF; DNA: TGTGCCAGCAGCTTTCGAGGAGACATGAACACTGAAGCTTTCTTT
size: few; J: TRBJ2-7; V: TRBV28; D: NA; CDR3: CASRGALEQYF; DNA: TGTGCCAGCCGGGGGGCGTTAGAGCAGTACTTC
size: NA; J: TRBJ2-5; V: TRBV4-3; D: NA; CDR3: CASSQARQWDQYF; DNA: TGCGCCAGCAGCCAAGCCCGCCAGTGGGACCAGTACTTC
size: NA; J: TRBJ2-7; V: TRBV6-1; D: NA; CDR3: CTSSVERETHEQYF; DNA: TGTACAAGCAGTGTAGAACGGGAAACCCACGAGCAGTACTTC
size: NA; J: TRBJ2-7; V: TRBV13; D: NA; CDR3: CASSPVQGTPSSYEQYF; DNA: TGTGCCAGCAGCCCCGTCCAGGGGACCCCCAGCTCCTACGAGCAGTACTTC
size: NA; J: TRBJ2-5; V: TRBV5-4; D: NA; CDR3: CASSFWPQETQYF; DNA: TGTGCCAGCAGCTTTTGGCCGCAAGAGACCCAGTACTTC
size: NA; J: TRBJ1-3; V: TRBV18; D: NA; CDR3: CASSQRDLSGNTIYF; DNA: TGTGCCAGCTCACAACGGGACCTCTCTGGAAACACCATATATTTT
size: NA; J: TRBJ2-3; V: TRBV5-4; D: TRBD1; CDR3: CASSLGGTGGTDTQYF; DNA: TGTGCCAGCAGCTTGGGTGGGACAGGGGGCACAGATACGCAGTATTTT
size: NA; J: TRBJ1-4; V: TRBV30; D: NA; CDR3: CAWSGQYLNEKLFF; DNA: TGTGCCTGGAGTGGCCAGTACCTTAATGAAAAACTGTTTTTT
size: NA; J: TRBJ1-6; V: TRBV10-3; D: TRBD1; CDR3: CAISGGQGNSPLHF; DNA: TGTGCCATCAGTGGGGGACAGGGAAATTCACCCCTCCACTTT
size: many; J: TRBJ2-7; V: TRBV27; D: TRBD1; CDR3: CASRPWGTGTVYEQYF; DNA: TGTGCCAGCAGACCCTGGGGCACCGGGACAGTCTACGAGCAGTACTTC
size: NA; J: TRBJ2-3; V: TRBV7-9; D: TRBD2; CDR3: CASSLLLAGGLTDTQYF; DNA: TGTGCCAGCAGCTTACTCCTAGCGGGCGGACTCACAGATACGCAGTATTTT
size: NA; J: TRBJ1-2; V: TRBV29-1; D: NA; CDR3: CSALSPGTNYGYTF; DNA: TGCAGCGCCCTATCCCCCGGGACAAACTATGGCTACACCTTC
size: NA; J: TRBJ2-3; V: TRBV11-3; D: TRBD1; CDR3: CASSKGQVPSTDTQYF; DNA: TGTGCCAGCAGTAAGGGACAGGTACCTAGCACAGATACGCAGTATTTT
size: NA; J: TRBJ2-5; V: TRBV19; D: TRBD2; CDR3: CASSMTSAETQYF; DNA: TGTGCCAGTAGTATGACTAGCGCGGAGACCCAGTACTTC
size: NA; J: TRBJ2-7; V: TRBV10-3; D: NA; CDR3: CAISEQTYEQYF; DNA: TGTGCCATCAGTGAACAGACCTACGAGCAGTACTTC
size: NA; J: TRBJ2-2; V: TRBV7-3; D: TRBD2; CDR3: CASSPRGLAGPSTGELFF; DNA: TGTGCCAGCAGCCCACGGGGACTAGCGGGTCCAAGCACCGGGGAGCTGTTTTTT
size: NA; J: TRBJ2-5; V: TRBV5-4; D: NA; CDR3: CASSFGGQETQYF; DNA: TGTGCCAGCAGCTTCGGGGGTCAAGAGACCCAGTACTTC
size: NA; J: TRBJ2-3; V: TRBV12-1; D: NA; CDR3: CASSFKQGGLTDTQYF; DNA: TGTGCCAGCAGCTTTAAGCAGGGGGGCCTCACAGATACGCAGTATTTT
size: NA; J: TRBJ2-7; V: TRBV28; D: TRBD1; CDR3: CASRDSLYEQYF; DNA: TGTGCCAGCCGGGACAGCCTCTACGAGCAGTACTTC
size: NA; J: TRBJ1-4; V: TRBV7-9; D: NA; CDR3: CASSLITTNEKLFF; DNA: TGTGCCAGCAGCCTGATAACAACTAATGAAAAACTGTTTTTT
size: NA; J: TRBJ2-1; V: TRBV2; D: TRBD2; CDR3: CASSVRYAGGSGQGWQFF; DNA: TGTGCCAGCAGTGTCCGATACGCGGGAGGGTCCGGGCAGGGGTGGCAGTTCTTC
size: once; J: TRBJ2-1; V: TRBV29-1; D: NA; CDR3: CSVEDPWAAYNEQFF; DNA: TGCAGCGTTGAGGATCCGTGGGCAGCGTACAATGAGCAGTTCTTC